A selection of T cell receptor beta chains follows, all from one sample in a study of blood T cell repertoires in COVID-19. Some clones are missing from TCRdb's copy, which holds only in-frame ones; the method was immunoSEQ multiplex PCR. The data contain 90,000 or so clones, around 86% of them singletons. Sequenced input: peripheral blood. Receptors originate from a man in his fifties or sixties with COVID-19, enrolled during active disease. CDR3s include the opening cysteine and the closing phenylalanine or tryptophan. The size entry is marked missing in some rows and otherwise reads once, few, many or a size class.

CDR3 protein	V gene	clone size	J gene
CASTPIGRVVGDTQYF	TRBV28	.	TRBJ2-3
CASSPPGGRGRGYTF	TRBV5-1	.	TRBJ1-2
CASSLDQGLANEKLFF	TRBV5-5	.	TRBJ1-4
CASSPWAHNEQFF	TRBV5-1	.	TRBJ2-1
CASSFDRSPGNTIYF	TRBV27	.	TRBJ1-3
CASKGLSNSPLHF	TRBV28	.	TRBJ1-6
CSVLGDRGNTGELFF	TRBV29-1	few	TRBJ2-2
CSVDLTENTEAFF	TRBV29-1	.	TRBJ1-1
CASSFYQGMDTQYF	TRBV11-2	few	TRBJ2-3
CASSPDSSSYNEQFF	TRBV18	.	TRBJ2-1
CASSQPSPGTSPREGKTQYF	TRBV3-1/TRBV3-2	.	TRBJ2-5
CASNSLVGREQYF	TRBV11-2	.	TRBJ2-7
CASSRSASSGRTDSHEQFF	TRBV2	.	TRBJ2-1
CASSLAGRYNEQFF	TRBV6-5	.	TRBJ2-1
CASSPSRGNTGELFF	TRBV18	.	TRBJ2-2
CASSQDGTGGNEKLFF	TRBV4-3	.	TRBJ1-4
CASSFVSGDTEAFF	TRBV11-3	.	TRBJ1-1
CASSQDSRVRREQYF	TRBV3-1/TRBV3-2	.	TRBJ2-7
CASAMTSGIQETQYF	TRBV5-1	.	TRBJ2-5
CASSGGQGKSGYTF	TRBV5-1	.	TRBJ1-2
CSSENSYGYTF	TRBV29-1	.	TRBJ1-2
CASREGAGGYTF	TRBV6-5	.	TRBJ1-2
CASSLAGGSPYNEQFF	TRBV10-1	.	TRBJ2-1
CASSPGSQGTTGELFF	TRBV18	.	TRBJ2-2
CASSRQGVRNTEAFF	TRBV21-1	.	TRBJ1-1
CAWSVPGQGYGYTF	TRBV30	once	TRBJ1-2
CSASREWEQFF	TRBV20-1	.	TRBJ2-1
CASFRPQGSMNTEAFF	TRBV18	.	TRBJ1-1
CATSDFSAWNEQFF	TRBV24-1	.	TRBJ2-1
CASSYQASYGYTF	TRBV19	.	TRBJ1-2
CASSVHRTGGESGYTF	TRBV9	.	TRBJ1-2
CASSLGPASYNEQFF	TRBV5-1	.	TRBJ2-1
CASSFGVQVNTEAFF	TRBV5-6	once	TRBJ1-1
CASSRNPANEKLFF	TRBV4-3	.	TRBJ1-4
CAISEFQGLSSGNTIYF	TRBV10-3	.	TRBJ1-3
CASSSVGYTF	TRBV28	once	TRBJ1-2
CASSQDLNTGTGEEKLFF	TRBV4-1	.	TRBJ1-4
CASRSRGLGVYF	TRBV19	.	TRBJ2-4
CASSYPRDSSYEQYF	TRBV5-1	.	TRBJ2-7
CASSYLLSVYNEQFF	TRBV6-2/TRBV6-3	few	TRBJ2-1
CASTAGWTNEKLFF	TRBV6-5	.	TRBJ1-4
CASSSRTSGRVGEQYF	TRBV5-4	.	TRBJ2-7
CSARDSYEQYF	TRBV20-1	once	TRBJ2-7
CATSRTGTGDEQPQHF	TRBV15	.	TRBJ1-5
CASSSGRVDTEAFF	TRBV28	once	TRBJ1-1
CASSIGRANYGYTF	TRBV19	.	TRBJ1-2
CASRLATFNSPLHF	TRBV2	few	TRBJ1-6
CASTRLAGQETQYF	TRBV27	.	TRBJ2-5
CASSPPDRPYGYTF	TRBV5-6	.	TRBJ1-2
CASSYFGGSGEQYF	TRBV6-2/TRBV6-3	once	TRBJ2-7
CASSLGQGRETQYF	TRBV18	.	TRBJ2-5
CSGDRGQEAFF	TRBV29-1	.	TRBJ1-1
CASSPSAGDGYTF	TRBV18	few	TRBJ1-2
CASSPTTMVHEQFF	TRBV9	once	TRBJ2-1
CATSDSGTFEGGNQPQHF	TRBV24-1	.	TRBJ1-5
CASRFLPGGSYEQYF	TRBV5-1	.	TRBJ2-7
CASSYGGANEQFF	TRBV11-2	few	TRBJ2-1